Listed below are T cell receptor beta chains from one sample, sequenced in a study of control samples from healthy donors and cancer patients. Using immunoSEQ multiplex PCR, the repertoire was profiled, and TCRdb retains in-frame clones only, with some absent. The sample yields approximately 100,000 clones, more than 85% seen once. The sequenced material came from blood. Source of these receptors: a man in his thirties or forties in good health. Each CDR3 is given without its conserved first and last residue.

j_call,cdr3_length,v_call,cdr3_aa
TRBJ2-7,11,TRBV14,ASSQEPGNKQY
TRBJ2-1,16,TRBV9,ASSVGQRLAEFDNEQF
TRBJ2-1,13,TRBV5-1,ASSLASGTYNEQF
TRBJ2-5,14,TRBV3-1/TRBV3-2,ASSPTPQFYGETQY
TRBJ2-7,12,TRBV27,ASSSRRGDYEQY
TRBJ1-2,12,TRBV9,ASSALHGNYGYT
TRBJ1-4,10,TRBV5-4,ASSGTNEKLF
TRBJ1-2,11,TRBV27,ASRPIGITGYT
TRBJ2-3,15,TRBV11-2,ASSPLLGQGAADTQY
TRBJ2-3,17,TRBV11-2,ASSRGTSGSLRPPDTQY